The 5 T cell receptor beta chains below were found in one sample sequenced in a study of T cell responses to AZD1222 COVID-19 vaccine. The method was immunoSEQ multiplex PCR; TCRdb's version includes in-frame clones alone and lacks a portion of them. The sample comprises about 97,000 clones, more than 85% of which are singletons, and over 6.5% rests with the top ten. This specimen was peripheral blood, taken on day 0 of AZD1222 vaccination. The source is an adult in good health.

This clone was observed a few times. The chain joins TRBV5-1 to TRBJ2-7; 11 nucleotides line up with TRBD2. The CDR3 runs 15 residues. J gave up 2 bases and V 2 bases, and 3 bases lay outside the gene matches. The germline CDR1 and CDR2 sequences are SGHRS and YFSETQ. The CDR3 sequence: CASSFSGGGPYEQYF. The CDR3 coding sequence is TGCGCCAGCAGCTTTAGCGGGGGGGGACCCTACGAGCAGTACTTC.

The chain has TRBV7-8 and TRBJ1-1, with unresolved D. Germline V gene lookup returns CDR1 SGHVS and CDR2 FQNEAQ. CDR3 length: 13 residues. V gave up 1 base and J gave up 2 bases, with 5 bases separating them. The CDR3 is CASSLVGNTEAFF. CDR3 nucleotide sequence: TGTGCCAGCAGCTTAGTGGGAAACACTGAAGCTTTCTTT.

The rearrangement joins TRBV30 to TRBJ2-3; 12 positions agree with TRBD2. CDR1 is GTSNPN, CDR2 SVGIG, per germline (reference sequence). J gave up 4 bases and V 3 bases, and 2 bases lay outside the gene matches. This CDR3 has 14 residues. The CDR3 DNA reads as TGTGCCTGGAGACTAGCGGGAGGATCAGATACGCAGTATTTT. Translation gives CAWRLAGGSDTQYF.

This chain connects TRBV4-3 to TRBJ1-5; D is unclear. The CDR3 has 15 residues. The V end was cut by 4 bases, the J end by 2 bases, with 12 bases between. Germline CDR1 and CDR2: LGHNA and YSLEER. CDR3 in amino acids: CASSLTSGGNQPQHF. In DNA, the CDR3 is TGCGCCAGCAGCCTGACTAGCGGGGGCAATCAGCCCCAGCATTTT.

This sequence joins TRBV21-1 and TRBJ2-2; TRBD1, as called in the table, went unchecked against the DNA. TRBV21-1 is annotated as a pseudogene. CDR3 size: 15 residues. The CDR3 nucleotides are TGTGCCAGCAGCAAATTGATCCAGGGGGCCGGGGAGCTGTTTTTT. This codes for CASSKLIQGAGELFF.